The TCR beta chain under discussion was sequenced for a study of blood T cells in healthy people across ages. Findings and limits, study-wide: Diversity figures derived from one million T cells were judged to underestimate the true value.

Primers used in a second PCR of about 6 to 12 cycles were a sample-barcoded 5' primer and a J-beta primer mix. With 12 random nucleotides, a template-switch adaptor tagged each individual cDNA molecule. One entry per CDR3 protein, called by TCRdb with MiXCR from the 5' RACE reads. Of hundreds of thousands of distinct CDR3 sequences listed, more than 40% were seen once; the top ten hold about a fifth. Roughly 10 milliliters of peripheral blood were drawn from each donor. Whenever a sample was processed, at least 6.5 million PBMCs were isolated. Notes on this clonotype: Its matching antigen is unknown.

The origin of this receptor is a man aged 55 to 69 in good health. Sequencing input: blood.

CDR3 coding DNA: TGCAGTGCTAGAGGGGACCGGGGGGAAAAACTGTTTTTT. Translating it yields CSARGDRGEKLFF. The V and J genes are TRBV20-1 and TRBJ1-4; weak D call: TRBD1 (5 bases). This CDR3 is 13 amino acids long. Per the germline V gene, CDR1 is DFQATT and CDR2 is SNEGSKA (reference sequence). V shed 1 base and J shed 8 bases, with 11 bases lying between them.